Presented here are 7 T cell receptor beta chains from one specimen sequenced in a study of shared clonotypes between healthy human individuals. Using immunoSEQ multiplex PCR, the repertoire was profiled, and TCRdb retains in-frame clones only, with some absent. The sample includes about a million clones, around 76% seen only once; the top ten take approximately 1.5%. Sequencing input: memory CD4+ T cells sorted from blood. Stated subset: CD45RA-negative fraction. The receptors were sampled from a man between 18 and 29 years old in good health.

The chain links TRBV7-9 to TRBJ2-5; D unclear. CDR1 SEHNR and CDR2 FQNEAQ come from the germline V gene (reference sequence). This CDR3 is 14 amino acids long. The V and J ends lost 3 bases and 1 base respectively, with 9 bases between them. The CDR3 is CASSFRNFQETQYF. CDR3 in DNA: TGTGCCAGCAGCTTCCGGAACTTCCAAGAGACCCAGTACTTC.

This clone occurred once. The rearrangement links TRBV10-3 to TRBJ2-5; 8 bases are shared with TRBD2. The CDR3 has 16 residues. V gave up 7 bases and J gave up 1 base; unmatched junction bases: 11. CDR1 and CDR2 from the germline V gene are ENHRY and SYGVKD. The CDR3 coding sequence is TGTGCCATCAACTCGGGGATAGCGGGACTCCAAGAGACCCAGTACTTC. Its protein is CAINSGIAGLQETQYF.

This chain connects TRBV11-2 to TRBJ2-4, with 7 bases identical to TRBD2. CDR1 and CDR2 from the germline V gene are SGHAT and FQNNGV. The CDR3 is made up of 17 amino acids. Germline trimming cut 4 bases from V and 1 base from J; bases unmatched to any gene: 10. For the CDR3, the DNA is TGTGCCAGCAGCTCATCCTCCGGGGGGTTCGCCAAAAACATTCAGTACTTC. It yields the protein CASSSSSGGFAKNIQYF.

This rearrangement joins TRBV6-1 to TRBJ1-4; 10 nucleotides align to TRBD1. J was trimmed by 8 bases and V by 7 bases; bases with no gene match: 10. CDR1 and CDR2 (germline): MNHNS, SASEGT. This CDR3 is built from 15 residues. CDR3 in amino acids: CASIDRGRVSEKLFF. CDR3 DNA sequence: TGTGCCAGCATCGACAGGGGGCGAGTGAGCGAAAAACTGTTTTTT.

This chain joins TRBV29-1 and TRBJ1-2; possibly TRBD1 for D (5 bases). CDR1 and CDR2 (germline): SQVTM, ANQGSEA. V lost 5 bases and J 6 bases, leaving 10 bases between the germline ends. The CDR3 is 11 residues long. CDR3 loop: CSVQLGDGYTF. Here the CDR3 DNA reads TGCAGCGTTCAGCTGGGGGATGGCTACACCTTC.

V is TRBV19 and J is TRBJ2-3; TRBD2 matches 9 bases. Per germline, CDR1 LNHDA and CDR2 SQIVND (reference sequence). The CDR3 runs 17 residues. V shed 0 bases, J shed 4 bases, and the junction held 8 bases outside the gene matches. CDR3 amino acids: CASSIDRGTSSADTQYF. In DNA form, the CDR3 reads TGTGCCAGTAGTATAGATAGAGGGACTAGCAGCGCAGATACGCAGTATTTT.

The chain joins TRBV20-1 to TRBJ2-3; D uncertain. V lost 7 bases to trimming and J lost 5 bases, with 7 bases between them. The CDR3 is 10 amino acids. Germline CDR1 is DFQATT and CDR2 is SNEGSKA (reference sequence). The DNA of the CDR3 is TGCAGTGGTGCCTTAGATACGCAGTATTTT. It is translated as CSGALDTQYF.